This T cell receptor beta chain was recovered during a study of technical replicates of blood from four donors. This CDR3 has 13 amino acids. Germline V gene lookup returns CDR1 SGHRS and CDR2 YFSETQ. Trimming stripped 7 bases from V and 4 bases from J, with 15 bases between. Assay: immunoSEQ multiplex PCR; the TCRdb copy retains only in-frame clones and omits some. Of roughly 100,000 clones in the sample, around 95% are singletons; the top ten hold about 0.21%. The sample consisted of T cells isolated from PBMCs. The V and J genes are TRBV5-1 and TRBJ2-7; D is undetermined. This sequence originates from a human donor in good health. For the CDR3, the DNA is TGCGCCAGCGCCCCCCCTAACGAATACGAGCAGTACTTC. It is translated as CASAPPNEYEQYF.